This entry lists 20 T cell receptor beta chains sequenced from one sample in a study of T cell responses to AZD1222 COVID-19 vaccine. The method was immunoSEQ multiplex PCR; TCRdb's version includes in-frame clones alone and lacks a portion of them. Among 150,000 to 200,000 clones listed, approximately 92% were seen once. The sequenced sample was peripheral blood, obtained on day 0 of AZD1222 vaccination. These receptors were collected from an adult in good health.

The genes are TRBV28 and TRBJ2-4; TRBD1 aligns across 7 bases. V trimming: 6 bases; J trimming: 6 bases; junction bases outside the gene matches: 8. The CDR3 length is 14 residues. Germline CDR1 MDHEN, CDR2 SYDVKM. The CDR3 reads CASRTSAGGNIQYF. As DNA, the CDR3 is TGTGCCAGCAGGACCTCGGCAGGGGGAAACATTCAGTACTTC.

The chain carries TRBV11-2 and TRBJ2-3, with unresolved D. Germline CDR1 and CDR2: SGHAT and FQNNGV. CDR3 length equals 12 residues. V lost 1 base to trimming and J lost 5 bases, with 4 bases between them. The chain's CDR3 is CASSLAGDTQYF. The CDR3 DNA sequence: TGTGCCAGCAGCTTAGCCGGAGATACGCAGTATTTT.

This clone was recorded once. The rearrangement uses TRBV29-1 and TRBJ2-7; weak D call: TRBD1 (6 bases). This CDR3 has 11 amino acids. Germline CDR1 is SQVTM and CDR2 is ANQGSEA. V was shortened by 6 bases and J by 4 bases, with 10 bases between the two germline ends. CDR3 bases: TGCAGCGTCCTAGGACAGTACGAGCAGTACTTC. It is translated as CSVLGQYEQYF.

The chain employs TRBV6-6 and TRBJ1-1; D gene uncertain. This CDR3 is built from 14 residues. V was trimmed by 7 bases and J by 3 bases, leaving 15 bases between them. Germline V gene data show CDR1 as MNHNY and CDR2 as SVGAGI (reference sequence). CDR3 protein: CASTPGWRDTEAFF. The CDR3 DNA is TGTGCCAGCACCCCCGGGTGGAGGGACACTGAAGCTTTCTTT.

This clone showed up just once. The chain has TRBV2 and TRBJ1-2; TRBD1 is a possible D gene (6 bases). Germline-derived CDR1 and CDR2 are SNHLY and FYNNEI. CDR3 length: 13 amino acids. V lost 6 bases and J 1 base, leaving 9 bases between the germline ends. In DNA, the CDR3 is TGTGCCAGCAGGGAACAGGGTAACTATGGCTACACCTTC. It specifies CASREQGNYGYTF.

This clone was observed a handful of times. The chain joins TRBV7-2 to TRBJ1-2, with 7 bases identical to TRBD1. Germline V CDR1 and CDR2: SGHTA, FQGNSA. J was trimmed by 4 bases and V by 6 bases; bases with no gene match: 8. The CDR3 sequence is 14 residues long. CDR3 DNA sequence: TGTGCCAGCAGTGGGGACAGCCTTCTCTATGGCTACACCTTC. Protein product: CASSGDSLLYGYTF.

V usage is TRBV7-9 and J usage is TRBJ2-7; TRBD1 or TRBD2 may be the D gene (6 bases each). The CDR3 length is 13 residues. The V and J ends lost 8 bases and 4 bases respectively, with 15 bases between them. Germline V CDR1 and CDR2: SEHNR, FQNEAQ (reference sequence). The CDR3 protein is CASAPRGRYEQYF. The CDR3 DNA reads TGTGCCAGCGCTCCCCGGGGGCGGTACGAGCAGTACTTC. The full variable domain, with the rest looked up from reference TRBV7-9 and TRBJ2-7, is DTGVSQNPRHKITKRGQNVTFRCDPISEHNRLYWYRQTLGQGPEFLTYFQNEAQLEKSRLLSDRFSAERPKGSFSTLEIQRTEQGDSAMYLCASAPRGRYEQYFGPGTRLTVT.

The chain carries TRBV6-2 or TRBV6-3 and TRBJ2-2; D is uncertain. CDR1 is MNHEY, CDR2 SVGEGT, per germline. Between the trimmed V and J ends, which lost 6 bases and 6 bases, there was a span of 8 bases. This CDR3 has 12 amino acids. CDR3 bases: TGTGCCAGCAGGCCTACAGCCGGGGAGCTGTTTTTT. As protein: CASRPTAGELFF.

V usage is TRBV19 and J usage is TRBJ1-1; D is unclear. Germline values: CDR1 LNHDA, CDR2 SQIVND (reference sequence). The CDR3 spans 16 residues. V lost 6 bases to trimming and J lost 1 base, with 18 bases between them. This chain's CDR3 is CASRPDTAAWNTEAFF. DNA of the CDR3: TGTGCCAGTAGGCCCGACACAGCAGCGTGGAACACTGAAGCTTTCTTT.

The CDR3 DNA sequence: TGTGCCAGCAGTCTAAGACAGGGAGTCGGGGAGCTGTTTTTT. Translation: CASSLRQGVGELFF. The genes are TRBV27 and TRBJ2-2; TRBD1 matches 7 bases. With V trimmed by 5 bases and J by 7 bases, 7 bases remained unmatched. This CDR3 is 14 amino acids long. Looked up from germline, CDR1 is MNHEY and CDR2 is SMNVEV (reference sequence).

The CDR3, as DNA: TGTGCCAGCAGCTTAAGAGAACAACCTAACTATGGCTACACCTTC. This gives the protein CASSLREQPNYGYTF. The chain couples TRBV13 to TRBJ1-2; D is uncertain. Trimming removed 2 bases from V and 0 bases from J, with 10 bases in between. Germline CDR1 is PRHDT and CDR2 is FYEKMQ (reference sequence). There are 15 residues in the CDR3.

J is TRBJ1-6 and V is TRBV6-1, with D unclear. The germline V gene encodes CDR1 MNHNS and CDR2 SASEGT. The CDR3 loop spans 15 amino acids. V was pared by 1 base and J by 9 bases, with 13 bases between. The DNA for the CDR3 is TGTGCCAGCAGTGAAGGTAGGTATAAGGGTTCACCCCTCCACTTT. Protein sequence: CASSEGRYKGSPLHF.

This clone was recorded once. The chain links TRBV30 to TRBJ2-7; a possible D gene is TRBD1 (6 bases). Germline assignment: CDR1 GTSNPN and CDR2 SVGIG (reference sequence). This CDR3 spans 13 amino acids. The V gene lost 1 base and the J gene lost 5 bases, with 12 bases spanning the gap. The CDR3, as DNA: TGTGCCTGGAGTGCCCAACAGGGCCACGAGCAGTACTTC. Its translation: CAWSAQQGHEQYF.

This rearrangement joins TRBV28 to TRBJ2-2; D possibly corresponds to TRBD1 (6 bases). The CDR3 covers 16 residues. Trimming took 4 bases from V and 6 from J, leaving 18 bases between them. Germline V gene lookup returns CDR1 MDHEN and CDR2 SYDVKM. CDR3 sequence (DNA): TGTGCCAGCAGTTACCCGGGACACCAGGAGTCCGGGGAGCTGTTTTTT. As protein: CASSYPGHQESGELFF. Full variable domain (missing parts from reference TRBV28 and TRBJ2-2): DVKVTQSSRYLVKRTGEKVFLECVQDMDHENMFWYRQDPGLGLRLIYFSYDVKMKEKGDIPEGYSVSREKKERFSLILESASTNQTSMYLCASSYPGHQESGELFFGEGSRLTVL.

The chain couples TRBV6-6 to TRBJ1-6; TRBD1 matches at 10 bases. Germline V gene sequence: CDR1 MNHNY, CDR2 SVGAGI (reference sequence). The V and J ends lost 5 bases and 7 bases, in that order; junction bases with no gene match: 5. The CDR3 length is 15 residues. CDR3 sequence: CASSPTGGMNSPLHF. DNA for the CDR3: TGTGCCAGCAGTCCGACAGGGGGCATGAATTCACCCCTCCACTTT.

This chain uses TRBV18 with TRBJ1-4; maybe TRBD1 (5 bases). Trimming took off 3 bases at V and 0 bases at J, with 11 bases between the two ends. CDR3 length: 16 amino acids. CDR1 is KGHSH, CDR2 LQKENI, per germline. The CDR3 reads CASSPPRTSTNEKLFF. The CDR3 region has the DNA TGTGCCAGCTCACCCCCAAGGACATCAACTAATGAAAAACTGTTTTTT.

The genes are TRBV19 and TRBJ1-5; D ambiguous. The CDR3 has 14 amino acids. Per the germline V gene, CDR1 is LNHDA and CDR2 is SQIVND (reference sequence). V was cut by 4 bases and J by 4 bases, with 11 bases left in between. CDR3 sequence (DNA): TGTGCCAGTAGTAACGCTCAGAGAAATCAGCCCCAGCATTTT. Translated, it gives CASSNAQRNQPQHF.

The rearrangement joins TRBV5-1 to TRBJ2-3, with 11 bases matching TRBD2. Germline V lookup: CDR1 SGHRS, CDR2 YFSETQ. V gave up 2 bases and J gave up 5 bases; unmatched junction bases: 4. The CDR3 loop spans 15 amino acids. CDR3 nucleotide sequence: TGCGCCAGCAGCTTACTAGCGGGAGAAGGAGATACGCAGTATTTT. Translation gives CASSLLAGEGDTQYF. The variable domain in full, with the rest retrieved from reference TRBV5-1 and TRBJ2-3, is KAGVTQTPRYLIKTRGQQVTLSCSPISGHRSVSWYQQTPGQGLQFLFEYFSETQRNKGNFPGRFSGRQFSNSRSEMNVSTLELGDSALYLCASSLLAGEGDTQYFGPGTRLTVL.

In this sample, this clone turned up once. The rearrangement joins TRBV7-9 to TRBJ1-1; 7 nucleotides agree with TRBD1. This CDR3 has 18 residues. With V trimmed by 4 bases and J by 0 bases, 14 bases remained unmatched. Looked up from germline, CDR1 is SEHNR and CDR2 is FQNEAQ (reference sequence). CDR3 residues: CASSSTLPGQRMNTEAFF. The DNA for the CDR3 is TGTGCCAGCAGCTCAACTTTACCGGGACAGCGCATGAACACTGAAGCTTTCTTT.

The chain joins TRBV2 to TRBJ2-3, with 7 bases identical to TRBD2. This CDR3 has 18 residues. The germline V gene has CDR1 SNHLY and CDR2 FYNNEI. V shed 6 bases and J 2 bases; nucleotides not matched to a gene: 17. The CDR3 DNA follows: TGTGCCAGCAGCCTCCGCCGGCGGTTGGGGGGGAACACAGATACGCAGTATTTT. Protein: CASSLRRRLGGNTDTQYF.